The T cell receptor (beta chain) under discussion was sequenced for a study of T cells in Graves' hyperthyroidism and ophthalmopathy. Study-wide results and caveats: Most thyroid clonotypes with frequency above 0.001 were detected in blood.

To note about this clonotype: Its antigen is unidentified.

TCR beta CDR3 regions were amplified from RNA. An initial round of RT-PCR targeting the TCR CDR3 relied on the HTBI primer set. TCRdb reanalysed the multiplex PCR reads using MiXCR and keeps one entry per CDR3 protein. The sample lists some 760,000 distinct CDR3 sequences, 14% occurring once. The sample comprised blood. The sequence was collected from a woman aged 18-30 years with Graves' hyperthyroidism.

CDR3 in DNA: TGCGCCAGCAGCCCCATTGAGGCAGGGGGAAACAATGAGCAGTTCTTC. Translation: CASSPIEAGGNNEQFF. The chain combines TRBV4-1 with TRBJ2-1, with 7 nucleotides matching TRBD1. This CDR3 region has 16 residues. CDR1 MGHRA and CDR2 YSYEKL come from the germline V gene. The V segment lost 4 bases and the J segment 5 bases; nucleotides outside the gene matches: 11.